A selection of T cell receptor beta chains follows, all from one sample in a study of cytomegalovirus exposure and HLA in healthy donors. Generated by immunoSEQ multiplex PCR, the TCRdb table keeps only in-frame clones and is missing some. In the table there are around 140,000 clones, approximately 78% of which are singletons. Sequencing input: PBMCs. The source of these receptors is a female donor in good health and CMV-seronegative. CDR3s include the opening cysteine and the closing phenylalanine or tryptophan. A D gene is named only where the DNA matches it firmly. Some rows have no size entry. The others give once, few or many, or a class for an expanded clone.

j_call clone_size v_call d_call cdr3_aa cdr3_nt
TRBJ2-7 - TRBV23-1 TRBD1 CASSQSGDRNAERDEQYF TGCGCCAGCAGTCAATCGGGGGACAGGAATGCAGAGAGGGACGAGCAGTACTTC
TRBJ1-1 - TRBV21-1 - CASSKVPLGGTEAFF TGTGCCAGCAGCAAAGTCCCTCTGGGGGGCACTGAAGCTTTCTTT
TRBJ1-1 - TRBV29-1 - CSARDTTSNTEAFF TGCAGCGCCCGGGACACCACCTCGAACACTGAAGCTTTCTTT
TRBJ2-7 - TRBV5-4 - CASRLQGSYEQYF TGTGCCAGCCGCCTCCAGGGGTCCTACGAGCAGTACTTC
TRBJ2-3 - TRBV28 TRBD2 CASTLDGGGTDTQYF TGTGCCAGCACCTTGGACGGGGGGGGCACAGATACGCAGTATTTT
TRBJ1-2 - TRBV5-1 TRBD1 CASSLGDRGNYGYTF TGCGCCAGCAGCTTGGGGGACAGGGGGAACTATGGCTACACCTTC
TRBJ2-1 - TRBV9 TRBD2 CASSVASGSKGTYNEQFF TGTGCCAGCAGCGTAGCTAGCGGGAGTAAGGGAACCTACAATGAGCAGTTCTTC
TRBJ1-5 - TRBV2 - CARSSGYNQPQHF TGTGCCAGATCCTCAGGGTACAATCAGCCCCAGCATTTT
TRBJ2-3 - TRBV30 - CAWSIGGRPSSTDTQYF TGTGCCTGGAGTATAGGAGGGCGACCTTCGTCCACAGATACGCAGTATTTT
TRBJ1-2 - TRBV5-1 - CASSLEAGELGYTF TGCGCCAGCAGCTTGGAGGCAGGGGAACTGGGCTACACCTTC
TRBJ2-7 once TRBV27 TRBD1 CASKDRGRLEQYF TGTGCCAGTAAGGACAGGGGAAGGCTCGAGCAGTACTTC
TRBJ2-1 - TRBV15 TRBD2 CATSRDIRAGGYNEQFF TGTGCCACCAGCAGAGATATCCGCGCGGGAGGATACAATGAGCAGTTCTTC
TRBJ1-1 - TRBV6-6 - CASTSQMIDMNTEAFF TGTGCCAGCACTTCACAGATGATCGACATGAACACTGAAGCTTTCTTT
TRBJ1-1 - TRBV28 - CASQPSGQGNTEAFF TGTGCCAGCCAACCTTCGGGACAAGGGAACACTGAAGCTTTCTTT
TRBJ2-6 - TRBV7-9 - CASSLRRAFSSGANVLTF TGTGCCAGCAGCTTAAGGCGGGCATTTAGCTCTGGGGCCAACGTCCTGACTTTC
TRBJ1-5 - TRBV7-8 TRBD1 CASSARVTGPDNQPQHF TGTGCCAGCAGCGCCCGAGTGACAGGGCCTGACAATCAGCCCCAGCATTTT
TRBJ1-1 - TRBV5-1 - CASRPPGGSGEAFF TGCGCCAGCAGACCGCCCGGAGGGTCGGGTGAAGCTTTCTTT
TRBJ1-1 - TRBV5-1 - CASSLGASFEGTEAFF TGCGCCAGCAGCTTGGGCGCAAGTTTCGAGGGCACTGAAGCTTTCTTT
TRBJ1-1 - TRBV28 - CASKIVGEGSVNTEAFF TGTGCCAGCAAGATCGTTGGAGAGGGTTCGGTGAACACTGAAGCTTTCTTT
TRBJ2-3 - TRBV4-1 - CASSHPGTDTQYF TGCGCCAGCAGCCATCCAGGGACAGATACGCAGTATTTT
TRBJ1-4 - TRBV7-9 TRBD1 CASSNPRGGQGATNEKLFF TGTGCCAGCAGCAATCCTCGAGGGGGACAGGGGGCGACTAATGAAAAACTGTTTTTT
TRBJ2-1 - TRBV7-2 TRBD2 CASSLTSGVHNEQFF TGTGCCAGCAGCCTCACTAGCGGGGTACATAATGAGCAGTTCTTC
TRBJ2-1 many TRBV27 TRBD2 CASSVLAGEDHEQFF TGTGCCAGCAGCGTGTTAGCGGGAGAAGACCATGAGCAGTTCTTC
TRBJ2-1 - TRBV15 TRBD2 CATSRAGRGSYNEQFF TGTGCCACCAGCAGAGCGGGGAGGGGCTCCTACAATGAGCAGTTCTTC
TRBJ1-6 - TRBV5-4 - CASSLTSPSPLHF TGTGCCAGCAGCTTGACTTCACCTTCTCCCCTCCACTTT
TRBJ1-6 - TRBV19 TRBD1 CASSIVFRPGTVSYNSPLHF TGTGCCAGTAGTATAGTCTTCCGCCCCGGGACAGTCTCCTATAATTCACCCCTCCACTTT
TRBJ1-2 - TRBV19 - CASSIGVNNYGYTF TGTGCCAGTAGTATAGGTGTCAATAACTATGGCTACACCTTC
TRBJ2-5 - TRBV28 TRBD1 CASRGQGMETQYF TGTGCCAGCAGGGGACAGGGTATGGAGACCCAGTACTTC
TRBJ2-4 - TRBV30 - CAWSTDRSPTF TGTGCCTGGAGCACTGACAGATCCCCAACCTTC
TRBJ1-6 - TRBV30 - CAWVRANYNSPLHF TGTGCCTGGGTCAGAGCGAACTATAATTCACCCCTCCACTTT
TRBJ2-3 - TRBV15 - CATNPRGESTDTQYF TGTGCCACCAACCCTCGCGGGGAAAGCACAGATACGCAGTATTTT
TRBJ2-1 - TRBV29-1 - CSVEEAWSSYNEQFF TGCAGCGTTGAAGAAGCATGGAGCTCCTACAATGAGCAGTTCTTC
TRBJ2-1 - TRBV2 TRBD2 CASSETSGKSYSYNEQFF TGTGCCAGCAGTGAGACTAGCGGGAAGTCCTACTCCTACAATGAGCAGTTCTTC
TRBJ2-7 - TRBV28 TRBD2 CASSNFRDYLNHEQYF TGTGCCAGCAGTAACTTCCGGGACTATCTGAACCACGAGCAGTACTTC
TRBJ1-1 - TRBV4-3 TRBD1 CASSHSDRVTFF TGCGCCAGCAGCCACTCGGACAGGGTAACTTTCTTT
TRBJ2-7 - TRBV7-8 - CASSLISGPSYEQYF TGTGCCAGCAGCTTAATATCAGGGCCATCCTACGAGCAGTACTTC
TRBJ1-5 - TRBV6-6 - CASSYLARVNNQPQHF TGTGCCAGCAGTTACTTGGCCAGGGTGAACAATCAGCCCCAGCATTTT
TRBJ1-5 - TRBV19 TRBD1 CASSPRQGRGYNQPQHF TGTGCCAGTAGTCCCCGACAGGGAAGGGGGTATAATCAGCCCCAGCATTTT
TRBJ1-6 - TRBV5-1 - CASSYKQGHNSPLHF TGCGCCAGCAGCTATAAACAGGGCCACAATTCACCCCTCCACTTT
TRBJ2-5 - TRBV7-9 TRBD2 CSSSPGLAGAAETQYF TGTTCCAGCAGCCCCGGACTAGCGGGAGCTGCGGAGACCCAGTACTTC
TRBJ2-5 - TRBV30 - CAWRFKIGGYQETQYF TGTGCCTGGAGGTTTAAGATTGGGGGGTACCAAGAGACCCAGTACTTC
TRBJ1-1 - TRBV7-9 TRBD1 CASSLGTGPGTEAFF TGTGCCAGCAGCTTAGGGACAGGGCCCGGCACTGAAGCTTTCTTT
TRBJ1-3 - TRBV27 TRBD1 CASRLAGGNTIYF TGTGCCAGCAGGTTGGCAGGGGGGAACACCATATATTTT
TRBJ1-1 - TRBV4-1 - CASSHRRGPSEAFF TGCGCCAGCAGCCACCGCAGGGGACCCAGTGAAGCTTTCTTT
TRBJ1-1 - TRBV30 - CAWSTSLNTEAFF TGTGCCTGGAGCACATCCTTGAACACTGAAGCTTTCTTT
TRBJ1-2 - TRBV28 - CAGSLGTGTGGYTF TGTGCCGGCAGTTTGGGGACCGGGACTGGTGGCTACACCTTC
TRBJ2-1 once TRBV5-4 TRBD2 CASSLAGASGRYNEQFF TGTGCCAGCAGCTTGGCTGGCGCTAGCGGGAGGTACAATGAGCAGTTCTTC
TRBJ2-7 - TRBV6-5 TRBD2 CASSYLKRGGYEQYF TGTGCCAGCAGTTACCTTAAGCGGGGGGGCTACGAGCAGTACTTC
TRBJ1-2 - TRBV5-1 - CASSLDSAGGYGYPF TGCGCCAGCAGCTTGGATTCGGCAGGAGGGTATGGCTACCCCTTC
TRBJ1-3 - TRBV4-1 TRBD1 CASSQGQGAGNTIYF TGCGCCAGCAGCCAAGGACAGGGGGCTGGAAACACCATATATTTT
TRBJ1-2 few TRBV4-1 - CASSQVPTRLGQTNYGYTF TGCGCCAGCAGCCAAGTCCCAACTCGACTCGGACAGACGAACTATGGCTACACCTTC
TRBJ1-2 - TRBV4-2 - CASSQEAETNYGYTF TGTGCCAGCAGCCAAGAGGCAGAAACTAACTATGGCTACACCTTC